This T cell receptor (beta chain) was identified in a study of shared clonotypes between healthy human individuals. The CDR3 is 14 amino acids. Germline V CDR1 and CDR2: MNHEY, SMNVEV (reference sequence). TCRdb keeps only in-frame clones here, not all; method: immunoSEQ multiplex PCR. The data contain roughly 120,000 clones, about 70% of them singletons. As regards this clone: Relative to the germline gene, one junction end is altered; a read error may explain this.

Those who donated, Caucasian adults without exception, all lived in Nashville, Tennessee. V is TRBV27 and J is TRBJ2-1, with a weak D call TRBD1 (7 bases). The origin of this receptor is a woman younger than 45 in good health. Sequencing was done on a sample of memory CD8+ T cells sorted from blood. As for subset: CD45RO+ cells pooled with CCR7-negative TemRA cells. The CDR3 DNA sequence: TGTGCCAGCAGTTTAGGCGGGACAGTTAATGCGCAGTTCTTC. It yields the protein CASSLGGTVNAQFF.